What follows are 28 T cell receptor beta chains derived from one specimen sequenced in a study of CD8 T cells in Susac syndrome. The authors reverse transcribed about 0.5 to 1 ug RNA with random hexamers. One entry per CDR3 protein results from TCRdb running MiXCR on the immunoSEQ multiplex PCR reads. Of more than 65,000 distinct CDR3 sequences listed, about 95% are singletons. Sequenced sample: CD8+ T cells from PBMCs. The receptors derive from a human donor with Susac syndrome.

The V call is TRBV30, the J call TRBJ1-5; D possibly corresponds to TRBD1 (6 bases). V was trimmed by 2 bases and J by 0 bases, leaving 8 bases between them. The CDR3 consists of 14 residues. The germline CDR1 and CDR2 sequences are GTSNPN and SVGIG (reference sequence). Here the CDR3 reads CAWSPDSSNQPQHF. The CDR3 region has the DNA TGTGCCTGGAGTCCGGACAGTAGCAATCAGCCCCAGCATTTT.

The V and J genes are TRBV6-5 and TRBJ2-5; 9 bases are a match to TRBD2. CDR3 size: 14 residues. Unmatched junction bases numbered 8, after V lost 7 bases and J lost 5 bases. Looked up from germline, CDR1 is MNHEY and CDR2 is SVGAGI. The CDR3, as DNA: TGTGCCAGCAAGGGCGGGAGGGAGACGGAGACCCAGTACTTC. This sequence encodes CASKGGRETETQYF.

The sample holds one count of this clonotype. V gene TRBV27 combines with J gene TRBJ2-3, with TRBD2 identical over 7 bases. After removal of 6 bases from V and 0 bases from J, the junction contained 6 bases not matched to a gene. The CDR3 consists of 15 residues. The V gene's germline CDR1 is MNHEY and CDR2 SMNVEV (reference sequence). CDR3 loop: CASSAGTTSTDTQYF. CDR3 in DNA: TGTGCCAGCAGCGCCGGGACTACTAGCACAGATACGCAGTATTTT.

The chain combines TRBV11-2 with TRBJ2-3; TRBD1 matches 9 bases. CDR3 length: 24 residues. Germline-derived CDR1 and CDR2 are SGHAT and FQNNGV. J lost 3 bases, V lost 0 bases, and 28 bases had no gene match. The CDR3 loop is CASSLEEGVVWTGETGGATDTQYF. CDR3 DNA: TGTGCCAGCAGCTTAGAGGAAGGGGTTGTGTGGACAGGGGAAACGGGAGGAGCGACAGATACGCAGTATTTT.

V is TRBV7-9 and J is TRBJ2-5; D is uncertain. Deletions cut 5 bases from V and 0 bases from J, with 7 bases between. Germline CDR1 and CDR2: SEHNR and FQNEAQ (reference sequence). The CDR3 has 13 residues. The CDR3 DNA reads as TGTGCCAGCAGCCTCGTTAACCAAGAGACCCAGTACTTC. As protein: CASSLVNQETQYF.

This rearrangement joins TRBV30 to TRBJ2-7; tentative D call: TRBD2 (6 bases). The germline CDR1 and CDR2 sequences are GTSNPN and SVGIG (reference sequence). Trimming left V 3 bases short and J 0 bases short, with 12 bases between. The CDR3 consists of 14 residues. Here the CDR3 reads CAWRGLDYSYEQYF. CDR3 DNA: TGTGCCTGGAGGGGACTGGACTACTCCTACGAGCAGTACTTC.

This clonotype was seen a single time. The genes are TRBV29-1 and TRBJ1-1; no firm D call. The germline V and J ends were trimmed by 4 bases and 3 bases, with 3 bases remaining between them. Germline loops: CDR1 SQVTM, CDR2 ANQGSEA. This CDR3 contains 10 residues. CDR3: CSVVDTEAFF. The CDR3, as DNA: TGCAGCGTTGTGGACACTGAAGCTTTCTTT.

This clonotype occurred once. This sequence joins TRBV4-3 and TRBJ2-7, with TRBD2 identical over 7 bases. The CDR3 is made up of 15 amino acids. CDR1 is LGHNA and CDR2 is YSLEER in the germline V gene. V lost 0 bases and J lost 4; bases outside the gene matches: 6. The CDR3 sequence is CASSQETSRRYEQYF. In nucleotides, the CDR3 is TGCGCCAGCAGCCAAGAGACTAGCCGACGGTACGAGCAGTACTTC.

The chain joins TRBV27 to TRBJ2-5; no firm D call. V was shortened by 5 bases and J by 1 base, with 17 bases between the two germline ends. The CDR3 runs 16 residues. Per germline, CDR1 MNHEY and CDR2 SMNVEV (reference sequence). The CDR3 DNA follows: TGTGCCAGCAGTCCATTCTACTCGGACGGCCAAGAGACCCAGTACTTC. Residues: CASSPFYSDGQETQYF.

The V call is TRBV24-1, the J call TRBJ2-5, with D unresolved. The CDR3 has 15 residues. Germline V gene data show CDR1 as KGHDR and CDR2 as SFDVKD. V lost 1 base and J lost 1, with 9 bases in between. The CDR3 sequence is CATSDLVGPQETQYF. As DNA, the CDR3 is TGTGCCACCAGTGATTTAGTAGGACCCCAAGAGACCCAGTACTTC.

The V and J genes are TRBV11-2 and TRBJ2-2; D gene uncertain. V gave up 1 base and J gave up 1 base, with 10 bases separating them. Germline V gives CDR1 SGHAT, CDR2 FQNNGV. The CDR3 sequence is 16 residues long. CDR3 sequence: CASSLGPAGNTGELFF. In DNA form, the CDR3 reads TGTGCCAGCAGCTTAGGACCCGCAGGGAACACCGGGGAGCTGTTTTTT.

The chain combines TRBV20-1 with TRBJ2-1; 9 nucleotides match TRBD2. The CDR3 totals 13 residues. V was clipped by 7 bases and J by 7 bases; unmatched bases: 8. From germline, CDR1 is DFQATT and CDR2 SNEGSKA (reference sequence). The DNA for the CDR3 is TGCAGTGTCGTTGGGCGGGAGGGTAATGAGCAGTTCTTC. It translates to CSVVGREGNEQFF.

This chain links TRBV24-1 with TRBJ2-5; TRBD2 matches 7 bases. The J segment lost 5 bases and the V segment lost 3 bases, leaving 8 bases of the junction unmatched. CDR1 KGHDR and CDR2 SFDVKD come from the germline V gene. The CDR3 covers 15 residues. Here the CDR3 reads CATSDPGTNSETQYF. The DNA for the CDR3 is TGTGCCACCAGTGATCCCGGGACTAACTCGGAGACCCAGTACTTC.

This clonotype was recorded once. The V gene is TRBV20-1, the J gene TRBJ1-1, with D possibly being TRBD1 (5 bases). This CDR3 has 15 residues. Looked up from germline, CDR1 is DFQATT and CDR2 is SNEGSKA (reference sequence). Trimming cost V 3 bases and J 0 bases, with 14 bases left between them. The CDR3 DNA sequence: TGCAGTGCTAGTAGGGACTTCTTTATGAACACTGAAGCTTTCTTT. The encoded protein is CSASRDFFMNTEAFF.

This rearrangement joins TRBV12-3 or TRBV12-4 to TRBJ2-1; D might be TRBD2 (6 bases). Trimming shortened V by 6 bases and J by 9 bases, and 15 bases separated the two germline ends. The CDR3 runs 13 residues. CDR3 in DNA: TGTGCCAGCAGGCCAGACCTCGGGGGTGAGCAGTTCTTC. Amino acid sequence: CASRPDLGGEQFF.

There are a few counts of this clonotype. The chain joins TRBV7-8 to TRBJ2-5; D possibly uses TRBD1 or TRBD2 (5 bases each). The CDR3 consists of 14 residues. Trimming took off 5 bases at V and 1 base at J, with 11 bases between the two ends. Germline V gives CDR1 SGHVS, CDR2 FQNEAQ. The CDR3 DNA follows: TGTGCCAGCAGCCAAGGGGACGGCCAAGAGACCCAGTACTTC. It is translated as CASSQGDGQETQYF.

The chain recombines TRBV20-1 with TRBJ2-3; D remains unclear. Looked up from germline, CDR1 is DFQATT and CDR2 is SNEGSKA (reference sequence). The V end was cut by 1 base, the J end by 3 bases, with 5 bases between. This CDR3 comprises 12 residues. The CDR3 sequence: CSARAATDTQYF. The CDR3, as DNA: TGCAGTGCTAGAGCGGCAACAGATACGCAGTATTTT.

The chain is built from TRBV20-1 and TRBJ2-5, with D perhaps TRBD2 (6 bases). Looked up from germline, CDR1 is DFQATT and CDR2 is SNEGSKA (reference sequence). The CDR3 loop spans 14 amino acids. Deletions cut 0 bases from V and 2 bases from J, with 10 bases between. CDR3 protein: CSARDGGGQETQYF. Here the CDR3 DNA reads TGCAGTGCTAGAGATGGGGGAGGACAAGAGACCCAGTACTTC.

The genes are TRBV2 and TRBJ2-7; unclear D gene. V was cut by 0 bases and J by 0 bases, with 9 bases left in between. The CDR3 contains 15 residues. CDR1 and CDR2 (germline): SNHLY, FYNNEI. CDR3 region: CASSEAHSSSYEQYF. CDR3 bases: TGTGCCAGCAGTGAAGCCCACAGTTCCTCCTACGAGCAGTACTTC.

The chain is built from TRBV20-1 and TRBJ2-7; 9 bases fit TRBD2. The ends lost 5 bases at V and 6 bases at J; junction bases unmatched: 8. This CDR3 comprises 13 residues. Germline CDR1 reads DFQATT; CDR2 reads SNEGSKA (reference sequence). This CDR3 is CSASMTSGFEQYF. The DNA of the CDR3 is TGCAGTGCTTCAATGACTAGCGGCTTCGAGCAGTACTTC.

V usage is TRBV19 and J usage is TRBJ1-5, with a possible D match to TRBD1 (5 bases). Germline CDR1 is LNHDA and CDR2 is SQIVND (reference sequence). V lost 1 base to trimming and J lost 10 bases, with 17 bases between them. The CDR3 is 15 residues long. The DNA of the CDR3 is TGTGCCAGTAGTATAGGAGGAGGACATCTTCTCCCCCAGCATTTT. Translation gives CASSIGGGHLLPQHF.

This rearrangement joins TRBV7-3 to TRBJ2-7; D is unclear. This CDR3 spans 15 amino acids. V dropped 1 base and J dropped 0 bases, with 10 bases sitting between them. Looked up from germline, CDR1 is SGHTA and CDR2 is FQGTGA. The CDR3 sequence: CASSLNGGSSYEQYF. The CDR3 DNA sequence: TGTGCCAGCAGCTTAAATGGCGGAAGCTCCTACGAGCAGTACTTC.

The J gene is TRBJ1-2, the V gene TRBV7-9; D might be TRBD1 (5 bases). Trimming left V 5 bases short and J 1 base short, with 11 bases between. The CDR3 totals 14 residues. Germline V lookup: CDR1 SEHNR, CDR2 FQNEAQ (reference sequence). DNA of the CDR3: TGTGCCAGCAGCCCACCGGGGGGTAACTATGGCTACACCTTC. Residues: CASSPPGGNYGYTF.

CDR3 coding DNA: TGTGCCACCGGGGGACCCCCGAACACCGGGGAGCTGTTTTTT. Amino acids: CATGGPPNTGELFF. This chain connects TRBV24-1 to TRBJ2-2; D is tentatively TRBD1 or TRBD2 (5 bases each). V shed 9 bases and J shed 0 bases, with 10 bases lying between them. The CDR3 is made up of 14 amino acids. From germline, CDR1 is KGHDR and CDR2 SFDVKD.

The rearrangement uses TRBV5-6 and TRBJ2-1, with no clear D. The CDR3 spans 13 residues. Germline CDR1 reads SGHDT; CDR2 reads YYEEEE. Trimming cost V 0 bases and J 7 bases, with 8 bases left between them. Here the CDR3 reads CASSLASGNEQFF. In DNA form, the CDR3 reads TGTGCCAGCAGCTTGGCGTCCGGGAATGAGCAGTTCTTC.

V is TRBV27 and J is TRBJ2-1, with TRBD2 matching 7 bases. CDR3 length: 15 amino acids. Germline CDR1 is MNHEY and CDR2 is SMNVEV (reference sequence). Trimming cost V 7 bases and J 5 bases; bases outside gene matches: 11. This CDR3 reads CASTLSASGNNEQFF. CDR3 nucleotide sequence: TGTGCCAGCACCCTGAGCGCTAGCGGAAACAATGAGCAGTTCTTC.

The V gene is TRBV20-1, the J gene TRBJ1-1, with a possible D match to TRBD1 (5 bases). Trimming cost V 7 bases and J 10 bases, with 16 bases left between them. CDR3 length: 11 amino acids. Germline-derived CDR1 and CDR2 are DFQATT and SNEGSKA (reference sequence). CDR3 loop: CSVLEGFGAFF. The CDR3 DNA reads TGCAGTGTCCTAGAGGGGTTCGGAGCTTTCTTT.

The chain is built from TRBV29-1 and TRBJ2-1; no firm D call. The CDR3 is 13 amino acids. The germline gives CDR1 SQVTM, CDR2 ANQGSEA. V shed 0 bases and J shed 7 bases, with 10 bases lying between them. CDR3 coding DNA: TGCAGCGTTGAAGACACCAGCGCAAATGAGCAGTTCTTC. It specifies CSVEDTSANEQFF.